The rows below give T cell receptor beta chains drawn from one sample of a study of cytomegalovirus exposure and HLA in healthy donors. Only in-frame clones appear in the TCRdb table, and some are missing; sequencing was by immunoSEQ multiplex PCR. The data contain some 98,000 clones, over 75% of them singletons. The sequenced sample was PBMCs. The receptors were sampled from a man aged 18 to 30 in good health and CMV-seropositive. Both conserved end residues are part of each CDR3. Each record gives: CDR3 length, J gene, clone size, D gene, V gene, CDR3 protein, CDR3 DNA. A D gene is named only where the DNA matches it firmly. Some rows mark clone size as missing; the rest say once, few, many or name a class of expanded clone.

len: 16
j_gene: TRBJ1-6
abundance: .
d_gene: .
v_gene: TRBV14
CDR3aa: CASSADPTAYNSPLHF
CDR3nt: TGTGCCAGCAGCGCCGATCCGACAGCCTATAATTCACCCCTCCACTTT

len: 16
j_gene: TRBJ2-4
abundance: .
d_gene: TRBD2
v_gene: TRBV4-2
CDR3aa: CASSPPSGVGKNIQYF
CDR3nt: TGTGCCAGCAGCCCCCCTAGCGGGGTGGGGAAAAACATTCAGTACTTC

len: 20
j_gene: TRBJ2-4
abundance: once
d_gene: TRBD1
v_gene: TRBV4-1
CDR3aa: CASSQFFVHRDRGPVNIQYF
CDR3nt: TGCGCCAGCAGCCAATTTTTCGTCCACAGGGACAGGGGGCCGGTAAACATTCAGTACTTC

len: 13
j_gene: TRBJ2-7
abundance: .
d_gene: .
v_gene: TRBV27
CDR3aa: CASSPLFSYEQYF
CDR3nt: TGTGCCAGCAGCCCCCTCTTTTCCTATGAGCAGTACTTC

len: 14
j_gene: TRBJ2-1
abundance: .
d_gene: TRBD2
v_gene: TRBV6-5
CDR3aa: CASKPSGDYNEQFF
CDR3nt: TGTGCCAGCAAGCCTAGCGGGGACTACAATGAGCAGTTCTTC

len: 14
j_gene: TRBJ1-2
abundance: .
d_gene: .
v_gene: TRBV6-1
CDR3aa: CASSEGAGGYGYTF
CDR3nt: TGTGCCAGCAGTGAAGGGGCGGGAGGTTATGGCTACACCTTC

len: 14
j_gene: TRBJ1-4
abundance: .
d_gene: .
v_gene: TRBV5-1
CDR3aa: CASRAGFTNEKLFF
CDR3nt: TGCGCCAGCAGGGCAGGGTTTACTAATGAAAAACTGTTTTTT

len: 13
j_gene: TRBJ1-1
abundance: once
d_gene: .
v_gene: TRBV11-3
CDR3aa: CASTPGGGTEAFF
CDR3nt: TGTGCCAGCACCCCCGGGGGAGGAACTGAAGCTTTCTTT

len: 15
j_gene: TRBJ2-7
abundance: .
d_gene: TRBD2
v_gene: TRBV9
CDR3aa: CASSVVTSVSYEQYF
CDR3nt: TGTGCCAGCAGCGTAGTAACTAGCGTCTCCTACGAGCAGTACTTC

len: 14
j_gene: TRBJ1-3
abundance: .
d_gene: .
v_gene: TRBV9
CDR3aa: CASSVDQKTNTIYF
CDR3nt: TGTGCCAGCAGCGTAGACCAGAAGACTAACACCATATATTTT

len: 13
j_gene: TRBJ1-4
abundance: few
d_gene: TRBD1
v_gene: TRBV10-2
CDR3aa: CASTGQGGEKLFF
CDR3nt: TGCGCCAGCACCGGACAGGGTGGTGAAAAACTGTTTTTT

len: 12
j_gene: TRBJ2-7
abundance: .
d_gene: .
v_gene: TRBV11-3
CDR3aa: CASRGRADEQYF
CDR3nt: TGTGCCAGCCGTGGGAGAGCAGACGAGCAGTACTTC

len: 14
j_gene: TRBJ1-1
abundance: .
d_gene: .
v_gene: TRBV5-1
CDR3aa: CASSFQGMNTEAFF
CDR3nt: TGCGCCAGCAGCTTTCAGGGCATGAACACTGAAGCTTTCTTT

len: 12
j_gene: TRBJ2-7
abundance: .
d_gene: .
v_gene: TRBV29-1
CDR3aa: CSAGGLPYEQYF
CDR3nt: TGCAGCGCCGGGGGACTTCCCTACGAGCAGTACTTC

len: 14
j_gene: TRBJ2-5
abundance: .
d_gene: .
v_gene: TRBV7-9
CDR3aa: CASSSGDSGETQYF
CDR3nt: TGTGCCAGCAGCTCGGGAGACTCCGGAGAGACCCAGTACTTC

len: 15
j_gene: TRBJ2-7
abundance: .
d_gene: TRBD1
v_gene: TRBV28
CDR3aa: CASMGDSYPSYEQYF
CDR3nt: TGTGCCAGCATGGGGGACAGCTATCCCTCCTACGAGCAGTACTTC

len: 16
j_gene: TRBJ2-2
abundance: .
d_gene: .
v_gene: TRBV11-2
CDR3aa: CASSFNPGQNTGELFF
CDR3nt: TGTGCCAGCAGCTTCAATCCGGGACAAAACACCGGGGAGCTGTTTTTT

len: 15
j_gene: TRBJ2-5
abundance: .
d_gene: .
v_gene: TRBV21-1
CDR3aa: CASSKRRGTQETQYF
CDR3nt: TGTGCCAGCAGCAAAAGGAGGGGAACCCAAGAGACCCAGTACTTC

len: 16
j_gene: TRBJ2-3
abundance: .
d_gene: TRBD2
v_gene: TRBV18
CDR3aa: CASRWSGSGTTDTQYF
CDR3nt: TGTGCCAGCCGATGGTCGGGGAGCGGGACTACAGATACGCAGTATTTT